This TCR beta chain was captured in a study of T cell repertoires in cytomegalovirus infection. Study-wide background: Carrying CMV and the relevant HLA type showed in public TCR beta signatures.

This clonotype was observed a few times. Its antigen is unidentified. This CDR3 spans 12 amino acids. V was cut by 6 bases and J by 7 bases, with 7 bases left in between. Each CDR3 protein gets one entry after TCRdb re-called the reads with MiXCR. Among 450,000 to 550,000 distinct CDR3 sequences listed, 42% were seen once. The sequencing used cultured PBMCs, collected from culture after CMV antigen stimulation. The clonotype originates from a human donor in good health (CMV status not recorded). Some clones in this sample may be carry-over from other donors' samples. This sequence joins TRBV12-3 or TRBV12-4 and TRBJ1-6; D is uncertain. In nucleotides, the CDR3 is TGTGCCAGCAGCCATAGAAATTCACCCCTCCACTTT. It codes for CASSHRNSPLHF.